This TCR beta chain is from a study of identifying expanded T cells in peripheral blood. Broader study findings: Two-week clone count variance significantly increased as total template count grew.

TCRdb's table, derived via immunoSEQ multiplex PCR, lists solely in-frame clones and lacks some. The sample lists about 89,000 clones; 88% were seen once. This clone was recorded a few times. What it binds is not known. The CDR3 is made up of 14 amino acids. Germline V gives CDR1 MNHNS, CDR2 SASEGT. Trimming took 3 bases from V and 0 from J, leaving 8 bases between them. This chain connects TRBV6-1 to TRBJ1-1; no definite D call. The sequencing input was blood. The TCR originated in a person between 18 and 75 years old in good health. This CDR3 is CASSDPNMNTEAFF. DNA for the CDR3: TGTGCCAGCAGTGATCCGAACATGAACACTGAAGCTTTCTTT.